Below, 16 T cell receptor beta chains from the same sample are listed, as sequenced in a study of blood T cell repertoires in COVID-19 (dated by TCRdb to the early 2020s). The library was obtained by the immunoSEQ multiplex PCR assay. TCRdb re-hosts the immuneACCESS table, in-frame sequences only. Its copies lack some clones; in the studies checked, an unresolved V gene accounts for under half of them, and the cause for the rest is not known. Present in this sample are 400,000 to 500,000 clones, 88% of which were seen just once. The leading ten clones occupy over 1.5% of the sample. The material sequenced was PBMCs or T cells enriched from blood (not recorded which). Every receptor here comes from a woman aged 40 to 49 who had recovered from COVID-19.

The rearrangement links TRBV29-1 to TRBJ1-1; TRBD1 is a possible D gene (5 bases). Germline CDR1 and CDR2: SQVTM and ANQGSEA. The V end lost 7 bases, the J end lost 0 bases, and 12 bases lay between the germline ends. The CDR3 is made up of 13 amino acids. The chain's CDR3 is CSAVQVMNTEAFF. Here the CDR3 DNA reads TGCAGCGCCGTACAGGTCATGAACACTGAAGCTTTCTTT.

This clone was seen only once. This rearrangement joins TRBV24-1 to TRBJ2-1; TRBD2 matches 12 bases. Trimming removed 3 bases from V and 4 bases from J; junction bases left unmatched: 3. The CDR3 runs 16 residues. Looked up from germline, CDR1 is KGHDR and CDR2 is SFDVKD. CDR3 sequence: CATSDRLAGGYNEQFF. CDR3 coding DNA: TGTGCCACCAGTGATCGCCTAGCGGGAGGGTACAATGAGCAGTTCTTC.

The chain has TRBV5-1 and TRBJ2-2, with 10 bases identical to TRBD2. CDR3 length: 18 residues. V lost 3 bases to trimming and J lost 1 base; unmatched junction nucleotides: 9. Germline CDR1 is SGHRS and CDR2 is YFSETQ. The CDR3 sequence is CASSYTAGGPQNTGELFF. In DNA form, the CDR3 reads TGCGCCAGCAGCTACACAGCGGGAGGGCCTCAGAACACCGGGGAGCTGTTTTTT.

V gene TRBV7-8 combines with J gene TRBJ1-3; D unclear. CDR1 and CDR2 (germline): SGHVS, FQNEAQ. The V gene lost 1 base and the J gene lost 1 base, with 5 bases spanning the gap. The CDR3 extends over 14 amino acids. This CDR3 reads CASSLGASGNTIYF. The CDR3 bases are TGTGCCAGCAGCTTAGGGGCTTCTGGAAACACCATATATTTT. Together with reference TRBV7-8 and TRBJ1-3, the CDR3 gives the full variable domain: GAGVSQSPRYKVAKRGQDVALRCDPISGHVSLFWYQQALGQGPEFLTYFQNEAQLDKSGLPSDRFFAERPEGSVSTLKIQRTQQEDSAVYLCASSLGASGNTIYFGEGSWLTVV.

This chain uses TRBV27 with TRBJ2-7; maybe TRBD2 (6 bases). The CDR3 runs to 18 residues. The V and J ends lost 1 base and 1 base respectively, with 20 bases between them. Germline lookup yields CDR1 MNHEY and CDR2 SMNVEV (reference sequence). CDR3 sequence reads: CASSLFPLIAASSYEQYF. CDR3 sequence (DNA): TGTGCCAGCAGTTTATTCCCTCTTATAGCGGCTTCTTCCTACGAGCAGTACTTC.

This clone was counted a few times. The chain employs TRBV18 and TRBJ1-1; D remains unclear. Deletions cut 6 bases from V and 9 bases from J, with 14 bases between. Germline CDR1 and CDR2: KGHSH and LQKENI. The CDR3 totals 12 residues. CDR3 DNA: TGTGCCAGCTCGCTCTCCAGTGTACAAGCTTTCTTT. Translating it yields CASSLSSVQAFF.

This clone has just a few counts. V and J are TRBV10-2 and TRBJ2-3; 9 bases fit TRBD1. The CDR3 spans 13 residues. V lost 11 bases and J lost 1; bases outside the gene matches: 4. Germline CDR1 and CDR2: WSHSY and SAAADI. CDR3 nucleotides: TGCGCCGGCGGGGACAGGGGCACAGATACGCAGTATTTT. This codes for CAGGDRGTDTQYF.

The genes are TRBV6-5 and TRBJ1-6, with 9 bases matching TRBD1. Trimming removed 4 bases from V and 3 bases from J; junction bases left unmatched: 4. The germline gives CDR1 MNHEY, CDR2 SVGAGI. The CDR3 has 16 amino acids. Written as DNA, the CDR3 is TGTGCCAGCAGTTCACCGGGACAGGGCTATAATTCACCCCTCCACTTT. This sequence encodes CASSSPGQGYNSPLHF.

The chain has TRBV14 and TRBJ2-7; 14 nucleotides align to TRBD2. V lost 2 bases and J lost 5; bases outside the gene matches: 5. The CDR3 is made up of 16 amino acids. Germline V gives CDR1 SGHDN, CDR2 FVKESK. CDR3 in amino acids: CASSQRLAGGRNEQYF. The CDR3 DNA reads as TGTGCCAGCAGCCAACGACTAGCGGGAGGGCGGAACGAGCAGTACTTC.

The sample holds a few counts of this clone. V is TRBV4-3 and J is TRBJ2-7, with 11 bases matching TRBD2. Germline loops: CDR1 LGHNA, CDR2 YSLEER. The J segment lost 3 bases and the V segment lost 6 bases, leaving 7 bases of the junction unmatched. CDR3 length equals 15 residues. CDR3: CASRRGLAEHYEQYF. In DNA, the CDR3 is TGCGCCAGCAGGCGGGGACTAGCGGAGCACTACGAGCAGTACTTC.

The V gene is TRBV18, the J gene TRBJ1-4, with D hard to call. Per germline, CDR1 KGHSH and CDR2 LQKENI. Trimming left V 0 bases short and J 0 bases short, with 5 bases between. The CDR3 sequence is 15 residues long. CDR3 protein: CASSPPSATNEKLFF. DNA of the CDR3: TGTGCCAGCTCACCACCGTCCGCAACTAATGAAAAACTGTTTTTT.

The genes are TRBV12-5 and TRBJ1-1, with D uncertain. Trimming removed 0 bases from V and 4 bases from J, with 15 bases in between. This CDR3 region has 16 residues. CDR1 and CDR2 (germline): LGHNT, FRNRAP. The CDR3 sequence is CASGLVLSREGTEAFF. The CDR3 bases are TGTGCTAGTGGTTTGGTACTCTCGAGGGAGGGCACTGAAGCTTTCTTT.

The rearrangement links TRBV12-3 or TRBV12-4 to TRBJ1-1; no definite D call. This CDR3 is 12 amino acids long. Trimming took 3 bases from V and 2 from J, leaving 4 bases between them. The CDR3: CASSFRNTEAFF. The CDR3 DNA is TGTGCCAGCAGTTTCAGAAACACTGAAGCTTTCTTT.

This clone is a singleton in its sample. This rearrangement joins TRBV5-6 to TRBJ2-7; TRBD1 matches 7 bases. Germline values: CDR1 SGHDT, CDR2 YYEEEE. V shed 1 base and J 12 bases; nucleotides not matched to a gene: 7. The CDR3 runs to 12 residues. The CDR3 DNA is TGTGCCAGCAGCTTGATAATGGGACAGCCGTACTTC. It is translated as CASSLIMGQPYF.

The rearrangement uses TRBV7-2 and TRBJ2-3; TRBD1 matches at 9 bases. The CDR3 contains 16 residues. Germline CDR1 SGHTA, CDR2 FQGNSA. V shed 4 bases and J 1 base; nucleotides not matched to a gene: 6. CDR3 bases: TGTGCCAGCAGCTCGATACAGGGGGCGGGCACAGATACGCAGTATTTT. This gives the protein CASSSIQGAGTDTQYF.

CDR3 region: CATSTSGGTDTQYF. CDR3 DNA: TGTGCCACCAGTACTAGCGGTGGCACAGATACGCAGTATTTT. The V call is TRBV24-1, the J call TRBJ2-3; 8 bases fit TRBD2. This CDR3 has 14 residues. From germline, CDR1 is KGHDR and CDR2 SFDVKD. With 6 bases clipped from V and 1 base from J, the junction kept 2 bases outside the gene matches.